The 5 T cell receptor beta chains presented below share a single source sample, sequenced in a study of T cells after yellow fever vaccination. One entry per CDR3 protein, called by TCRdb with MiXCR from the 5' RACE reads. This sample has tens of thousands of distinct CDR3 sequences, with approximately 7% found just once. The sequences come from CD8+ T cells sorted from PBMCs, collected roughly 46 days after the first yellow fever vaccination. Receptor source: a man aged 18 to 29 who received the YFV17D yellow fever vaccine.

This clonotype was seen at least ten times. The V call is TRBV20-1, the J call TRBJ2-3; tentative D call: TRBD1 (6 bases). Trimming took off 8 bases at V and 7 bases at J, with 19 bases between the two ends. The germline V gene encodes CDR1 DFQATT and CDR2 SNEGSKA (reference sequence). This CDR3 comprises 13 residues. CDR3 bases: TGCAGTCCCCGGGACAAAACTGACTATACGCAGTATTTT. This codes for CSPRDKTDYTQYF.

This clonotype was seen ten or more times. CDR3 sequence reads: CASSQVNEQFF. In DNA form, the CDR3 reads TGCGCCAGCAGCCAAGTGAATGAGCAGTTCTTC. V and J are TRBV4-1 and TRBJ2-1; D is ambiguous. This CDR3 region has 11 residues. Trimming took off 1 base at V and 7 bases at J, with 2 bases between the two ends. CDR1 is MGHRA and CDR2 is YSYEKL in the germline V gene.

This clonotype was detected ten times or more. V usage is TRBV12-3 or TRBV12-4 and J usage is TRBJ2-5, with TRBD1 matching 7 bases. J gave up 4 bases and V 6 bases, and 8 bases lay outside the gene matches. The length of the CDR3 is 14 residues. DNA for the CDR3: TGTGCCAGCAGCCGACAGGGCCCTCCAGAGACCCAGTACTTC. This translates into CASSRQGPPETQYF.

The rearrangement links TRBV30 to TRBJ2-7; D gene uncertain. Per the germline V gene, CDR1 is GTSNPN and CDR2 is SVGIG (reference sequence). V shed 3 bases and J shed 4 bases, with 7 bases lying between them. The CDR3 has 11 residues. The CDR3 bases are TGTGCCTGGAGCTCCCGATACGAGCAGTACTTC. This gives the protein CAWSSRYEQYF.

With regard to this clonotype: Given a much more abundant clone one base away, this may be a read error. The rearrangement joins TRBV4-3 to TRBJ2-2; D ambiguous. The CDR3 runs to 12 residues. Germline V gene data show CDR1 as LGHNA and CDR2 as YSLEER. In nucleotides, the CDR3 is TGCGCCAGCAGCCAAAGTACCGGGCAGCTGTTTTTT. As protein: CASSQSTGQLFF.